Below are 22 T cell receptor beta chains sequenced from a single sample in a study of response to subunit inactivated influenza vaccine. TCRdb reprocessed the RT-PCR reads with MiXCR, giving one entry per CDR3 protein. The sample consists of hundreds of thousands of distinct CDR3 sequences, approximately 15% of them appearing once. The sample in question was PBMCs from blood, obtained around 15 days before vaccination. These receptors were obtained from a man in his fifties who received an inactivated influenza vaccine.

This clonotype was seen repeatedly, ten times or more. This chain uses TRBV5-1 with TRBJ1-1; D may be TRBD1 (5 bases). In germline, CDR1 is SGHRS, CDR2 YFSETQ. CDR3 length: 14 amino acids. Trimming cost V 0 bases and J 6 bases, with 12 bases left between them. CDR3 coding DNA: TGCGCCAGCAGCTTGGAGGCAGGGCGCCCTGAAGCTTTCTTT. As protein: CASSLEAGRPEAFF.

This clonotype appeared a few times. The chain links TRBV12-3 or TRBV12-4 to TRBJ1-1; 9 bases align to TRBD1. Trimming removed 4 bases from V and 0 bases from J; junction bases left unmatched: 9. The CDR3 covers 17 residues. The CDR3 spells CASSSPRDRALNTEAFF. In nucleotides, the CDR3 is TGTGCCAGCAGTTCCCCGCGGGACAGGGCATTGAACACTGAAGCTTTCTTT.

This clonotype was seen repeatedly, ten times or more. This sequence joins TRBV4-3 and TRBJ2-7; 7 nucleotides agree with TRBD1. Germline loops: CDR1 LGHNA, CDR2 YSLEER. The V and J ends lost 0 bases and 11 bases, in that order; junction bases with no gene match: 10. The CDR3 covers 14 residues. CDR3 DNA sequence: TGCGCCAGCAGCCAAGATGCTGGGACAGCCAGCGAGTACTTC. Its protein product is CASSQDAGTASEYF.

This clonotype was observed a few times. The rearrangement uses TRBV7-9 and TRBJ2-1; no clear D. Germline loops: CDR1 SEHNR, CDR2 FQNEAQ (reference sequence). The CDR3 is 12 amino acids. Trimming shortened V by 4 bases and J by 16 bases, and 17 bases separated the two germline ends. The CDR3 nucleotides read TGTGCCAGCAGCTCTTCGGACGGAGCACACTTCTTC. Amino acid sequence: CASSSSDGAHFF.

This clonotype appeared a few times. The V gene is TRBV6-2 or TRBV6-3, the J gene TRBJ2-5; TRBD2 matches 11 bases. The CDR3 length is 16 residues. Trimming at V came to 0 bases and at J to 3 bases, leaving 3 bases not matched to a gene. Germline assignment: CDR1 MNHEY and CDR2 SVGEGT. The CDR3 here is CASSYSGLAVKETQYF. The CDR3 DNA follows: TGTGCCAGCAGTTACTCGGGACTAGCGGTTAAAGAGACCCAGTACTTC.

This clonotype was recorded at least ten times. This chain's CDR3 is CASIATPNTEAFF. In nucleotides, the CDR3 is TGTGCCTCTATAGCGACACCTAACACTGAAGCTTTCTTT. This rearrangement joins TRBV7-8 to TRBJ1-1; D is unresolved. Germline lookup yields CDR1 SGHVS and CDR2 FQNEAQ. Trimming stripped 11 bases from V and 2 bases from J, with 15 bases between. The CDR3 consists of 13 residues.

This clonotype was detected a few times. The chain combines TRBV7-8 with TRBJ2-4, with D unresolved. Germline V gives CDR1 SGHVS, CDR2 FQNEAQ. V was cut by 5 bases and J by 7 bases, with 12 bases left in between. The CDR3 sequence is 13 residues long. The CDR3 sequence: CASSPDVRNIQYF. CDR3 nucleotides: TGTGCCAGCAGCCCGGACGTACGGAACATTCAGTACTTC.

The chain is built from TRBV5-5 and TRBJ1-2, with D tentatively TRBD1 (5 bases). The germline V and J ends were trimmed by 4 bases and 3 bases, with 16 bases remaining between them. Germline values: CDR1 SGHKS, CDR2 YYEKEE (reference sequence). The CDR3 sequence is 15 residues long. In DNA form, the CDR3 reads TGTGCCAGCAGCCAGAGGGCGGGGCTCGACTATGGCTACACCTTC. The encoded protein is CASSQRAGLDYGYTF.

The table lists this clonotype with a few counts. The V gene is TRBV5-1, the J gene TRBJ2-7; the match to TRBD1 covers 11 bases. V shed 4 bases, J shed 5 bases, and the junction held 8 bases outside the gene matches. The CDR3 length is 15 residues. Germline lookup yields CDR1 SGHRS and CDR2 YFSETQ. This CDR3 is CASSPLGQGGDEQYF. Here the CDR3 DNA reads TGCGCCAGCAGCCCCTTGGGACAGGGGGGAGACGAGCAGTACTTC.

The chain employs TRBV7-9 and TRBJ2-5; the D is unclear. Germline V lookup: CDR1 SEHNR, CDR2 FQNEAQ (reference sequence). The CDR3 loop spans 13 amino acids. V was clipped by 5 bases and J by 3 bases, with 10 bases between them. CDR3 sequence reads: CASSKVYKETQYF. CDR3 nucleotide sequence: TGTGCCAGCAGCAAAGTATATAAAGAGACCCAGTACTTC.

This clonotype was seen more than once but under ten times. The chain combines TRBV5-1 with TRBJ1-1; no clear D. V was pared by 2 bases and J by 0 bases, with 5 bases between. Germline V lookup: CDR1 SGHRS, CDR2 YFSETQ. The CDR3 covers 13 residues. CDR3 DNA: TGCGCCAGCAGCTTCGAACTGAACACTGAAGCTTTCTTT. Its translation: CASSFELNTEAFF.

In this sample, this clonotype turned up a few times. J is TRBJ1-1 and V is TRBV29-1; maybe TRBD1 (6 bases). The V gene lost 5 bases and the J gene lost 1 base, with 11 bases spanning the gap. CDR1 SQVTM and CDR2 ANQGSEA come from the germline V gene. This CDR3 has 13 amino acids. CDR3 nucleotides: TGCAGCGTTACTCGGACAGAGAACACTGAAGCTTTCTTT. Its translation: CSVTRTENTEAFF.

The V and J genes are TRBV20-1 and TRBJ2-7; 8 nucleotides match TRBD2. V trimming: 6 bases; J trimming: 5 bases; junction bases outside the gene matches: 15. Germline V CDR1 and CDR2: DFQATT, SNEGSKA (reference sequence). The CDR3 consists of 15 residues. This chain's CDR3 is CSAHREPAGAHEQYF. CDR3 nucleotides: TGCAGTGCCCATAGAGAGCCAGCGGGGGCCCACGAGCAGTACTTC.

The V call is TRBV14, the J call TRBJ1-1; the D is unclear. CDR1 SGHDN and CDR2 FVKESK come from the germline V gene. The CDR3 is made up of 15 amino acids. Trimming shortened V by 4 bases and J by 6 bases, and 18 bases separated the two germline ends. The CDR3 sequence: CASSPYLLGSAEAFF. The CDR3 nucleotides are TGTGCCAGCAGCCCTTACCTACTCGGTAGCGCTGAAGCTTTCTTT.

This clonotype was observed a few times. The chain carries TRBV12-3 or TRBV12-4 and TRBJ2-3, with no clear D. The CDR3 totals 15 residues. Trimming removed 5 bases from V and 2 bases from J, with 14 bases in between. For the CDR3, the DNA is TGTGCCAGCAGTCCAGCCCGACCCTTCACAGATACGCAGTATTTT. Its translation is CASSPARPFTDTQYF.

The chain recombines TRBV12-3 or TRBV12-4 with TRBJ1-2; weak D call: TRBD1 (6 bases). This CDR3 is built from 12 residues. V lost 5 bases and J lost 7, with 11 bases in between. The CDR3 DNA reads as TGTGCCAGCAGTAACCGGGACATTGGCTACACCTTC. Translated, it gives CASSNRDIGYTF.

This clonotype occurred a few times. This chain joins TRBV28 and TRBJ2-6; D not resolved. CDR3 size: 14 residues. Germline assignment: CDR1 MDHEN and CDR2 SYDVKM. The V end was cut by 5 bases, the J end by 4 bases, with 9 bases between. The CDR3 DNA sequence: TGTGCCAGCAGTGTTGTTGGGGGGGCCAACGTCCTGACTTTC. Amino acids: CASSVVGGANVLTF.

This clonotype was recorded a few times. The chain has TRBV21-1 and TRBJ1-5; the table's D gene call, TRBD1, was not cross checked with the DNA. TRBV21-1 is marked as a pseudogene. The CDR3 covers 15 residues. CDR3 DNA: TGTGCCAGCAGCAAAGACAGGGTAGTCAATCAGCCCCAGCATTTT. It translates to CASSKDRVVNQPQHF.

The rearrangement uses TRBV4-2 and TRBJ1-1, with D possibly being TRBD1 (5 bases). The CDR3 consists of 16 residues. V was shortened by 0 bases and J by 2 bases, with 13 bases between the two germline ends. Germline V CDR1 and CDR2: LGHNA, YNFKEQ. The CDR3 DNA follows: TGTGCCAGCAGCCAAGATCTCGGCAGGGCAAACACTGAAGCTTTCTTT. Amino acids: CASSQDLGRANTEAFF.

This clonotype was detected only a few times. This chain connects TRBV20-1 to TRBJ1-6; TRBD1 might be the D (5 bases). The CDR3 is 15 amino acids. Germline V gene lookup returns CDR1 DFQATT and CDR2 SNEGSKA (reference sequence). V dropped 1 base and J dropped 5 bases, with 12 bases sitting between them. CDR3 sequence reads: CSARGGSGDNSPLHF. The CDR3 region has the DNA TGCAGTGCTAGAGGGGGCAGCGGGGATAATTCACCCCTCCACTTT.

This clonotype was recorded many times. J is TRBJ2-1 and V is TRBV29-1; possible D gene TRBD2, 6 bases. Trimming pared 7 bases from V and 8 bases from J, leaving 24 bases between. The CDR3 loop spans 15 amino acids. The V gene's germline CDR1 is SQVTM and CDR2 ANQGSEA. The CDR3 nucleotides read TGCAGCGCTTCCGGGACTCCTGAAGGTCTCCATGAGCAGTTCTTC. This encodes CSASGTPEGLHEQFF.

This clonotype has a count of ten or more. The chain's CDR3 is CASSAGGTKNIQYF. CDR3 DNA: TGTGCCAGTAGCGCGGGGGGTACCAAAAACATTCAGTACTTC. The rearrangement links TRBV19 to TRBJ2-4; 8 positions agree with TRBD2. Germline values: CDR1 LNHDA, CDR2 SQIVND (reference sequence). There are 14 residues in the CDR3. With 6 bases clipped from V and 2 bases from J, the junction kept 3 bases outside the gene matches.